The next 15 T cell receptor beta chains were all read from a single sample in a study of technical replicates of blood from several donors. Measured with immunoSEQ multiplex PCR; TCRdb has only the in-frame clones, and not every one. The repertoire consists of 55,000 to 80,000 clones, with roughly 91% occurring once and the leading ten covering more than 4.5%. Sequenced material: PBMCs. These receptors all stem from a human donor in good health. Some clones in this sample may be carry-over from other donors' samples.

This rearrangement joins TRBV7-2 to TRBJ1-2, with 9 bases identical to TRBD1. This CDR3 has 15 residues. CDR1 is SGHTA and CDR2 is FQGNSA in the germline V gene. The trim removed 1 base at V and 8 bases at J, leaving 8 bases unmatched. The CDR3: CASSLGTGGWRGYTF. The CDR3 bases are TGTGCCAGCAGCTTAGGCACAGGGGGCTGGAGGGGCTACACCTTC.

The genes are TRBV6-1 and TRBJ2-7; unclear D gene. The CDR3 totals 11 residues. Trimming removed 4 bases from V and 2 bases from J, with 3 bases in between. Germline V lookup: CDR1 MNHNS, CDR2 SASEGT. In DNA, the CDR3 is TGTGCCAGCAGTGCCGCCTACGAGCAGTACTTC. It is translated as CASSAAYEQYF.

This clone is a singleton in its sample. V gene TRBV19 combines with J gene TRBJ2-7; 9 bases are shared with TRBD2. Per germline, CDR1 LNHDA and CDR2 SQIVND (reference sequence). CDR3 length equals 15 residues. The V and J ends lost 3 bases and 5 bases, in that order; junction bases with no gene match: 8. Here the CDR3 DNA reads TGTGCCAGTAGTATTGGGCGGGGGGGCCTTGACGAGCAGTACTTC. It is translated as CASSIGRGGLDEQYF.

This clone came up a few times. The chain joins TRBV7-2 to TRBJ2-6; D possibly corresponds to TRBD1 (6 bases). This CDR3 comprises 16 residues. The V gene's germline CDR1 is SGHTA and CDR2 FQGNSA. V dropped 1 base and J dropped 4 bases, with 11 bases sitting between them. The CDR3 here is CASSLGPGAGANVLTF. CDR3 coding DNA: TGTGCCAGCAGCTTAGGTCCAGGGGCCGGGGCCAACGTCCTGACTTTC.

This clone was recorded a few times. CDR3 bases: TGTGCCAGCTCCTTTGGGGAGAGCTCTGGAAACACCATATATTTT. It is translated as CASSFGESSGNTIYF. The rearrangement joins TRBV6-5 to TRBJ1-3, with no clear D. With 8 bases removed from V and 0 bases from J, the gap between germline ends came to 14 bases. This CDR3 spans 15 amino acids. The germline gives CDR1 MNHEY, CDR2 SVGAGI.

Notes on this clone: One junction end does not reproduce the germline sequence, and a read error may be involved. The chain recombines TRBV29-1 with TRBJ2-7, with D perhaps TRBD2 (6 bases). The CDR3 loop spans 13 amino acids. Germline lookup yields CDR1 SQVTM and CDR2 ANQGSEA. CDR3 in DNA: TGCAGCGTCGGCAGGGAGGCCTCCTCCGAGCAGTACTTC. This encodes CSVGREASSEQYF.

The gene calls are TRBV2 and TRBJ2-5; 7 nucleotides match TRBD1. The trim removed 8 bases at V and 4 bases at J, leaving 7 bases unmatched. This CDR3 has 13 residues. Germline V gene data show CDR1 as SNHLY and CDR2 as FYNNEI. The CDR3, as DNA: TGTGCCAGCGGAAGGACAGGTGTAGAGACCCAGTACTTC. Translating gives CASGRTGVETQYF.

In DNA form, the CDR3 reads TGTGCCAGCAGTTACACACTAGCGGGAGCCTACGAGCAGTACTTC. Encoded protein: CASSYTLAGAYEQYF. The rearrangement links TRBV6-5 to TRBJ2-7; TRBD2 agrees at 11 bases. This CDR3 has 15 amino acids. Germline V lookup: CDR1 MNHEY, CDR2 SVGAGI. The trim removed 2 bases at V and 2 bases at J, leaving 2 bases unmatched.

This clone was detected only a few times. The chain couples TRBV4-3 to TRBJ1-1; the D is unclear. This CDR3 spans 15 amino acids. The germline V gene has CDR1 LGHNA and CDR2 YSLEER. V gave up 1 base and J gave up 0 bases, with 9 bases separating them. CDR3 nucleotides: TGCGCCAGCAGCCAAGGTCTTGGCTTGAACACTGAAGCTTTCTTT. Translating it yields CASSQGLGLNTEAFF.

This clone was counted a single time. The CDR3 region is CASSVTGGTEAFF. In nucleotides, the CDR3 is TGCGCCAGCAGCGTGACAGGGGGCACTGAAGCTTTCTTT. The V and J genes are TRBV5-1 and TRBJ1-1, with 9 positions matching TRBD1. In germline, CDR1 is SGHRS, CDR2 YFSETQ. There are 13 residues in the CDR3. The J segment lost 4 bases and the V segment lost 4 bases, leaving 2 bases of the junction unmatched.

The J gene is TRBJ1-6, the V gene TRBV9; no clear D gene. Trimming took off 1 base at V and 9 bases at J, with 11 bases between the two ends. Per germline, CDR1 SGDLS and CDR2 YYNGEE. This CDR3 region has 14 residues. Here the CDR3 reads CASSVTVGSSPLHF. The DNA of the CDR3 is TGTGCCAGCAGCGTAACGGTTGGGAGTTCACCCCTCCACTTT.

V is TRBV4-2 and J is TRBJ1-1; D may be TRBD1 (6 bases). Trimming left V 0 bases short and J 5 bases short, with 16 bases between. CDR3 size: 16 residues. Germline CDR1 reads LGHNA; CDR2 reads YNFKEQ. The CDR3 region has the DNA TGTGCCAGCAGCCAAGATTTGGGGGCCTCTGGGACTGAAGCTTTCTTT. Residues: CASSQDLGASGTEAFF.

The J gene is TRBJ1-1, the V gene TRBV11-2; D is uncertain. CDR1 and CDR2 (germline): SGHAT, FQNNGV. The CDR3 totals 13 residues. V gave up 2 bases and J gave up 0 bases, with 4 bases separating them. CDR3 amino acids: CASSLHMNTEAFF. The CDR3 DNA reads as TGTGCCAGCAGCTTACACATGAACACTGAAGCTTTCTTT.

This clone has a single count. V usage is TRBV2 and J usage is TRBJ1-2, with a tentative D call TRBD1 (6 bases). The CDR3 length is 13 residues. V lost 8 bases, J lost 4 bases, and 14 bases lay in between. Germline V gene lookup returns CDR1 SNHLY and CDR2 FYNNEI. The CDR3 bases are TGTGCCAGCCGGGGGGGGCTGACCTATGGCTACACCTTC. This codes for CASRGGLTYGYTF.

The CDR3: CASSTTSGGRHNEQFF. CDR3 DNA sequence: TGTGCCAGCAGCACGACAAGCGGGGGGAGGCACAATGAGCAGTTCTTC. This chain uses TRBV5-4 with TRBJ2-1; 9 bases map to TRBD2. Per the germline V gene, CDR1 is SGHNT and CDR2 is YYREEE (reference sequence). CDR3 length equals 16 residues. With V trimmed by 4 bases and J by 5 bases, 10 bases remained unmatched. Filled out from reference TRBV5-4 and TRBJ2-1, the complete variable domain reads ETGVTQSPTHLIKTRGQQVTLRCSSQSGHNTVSWYQQALGQGPQFIFQYYREEENGRGNFPPRFSGLQFPNYSSELNVNALELDDSALYLCASSTTSGGRHNEQFFGPGTRLTVL.